Sequencing of this T cell receptor beta chain was carried out in a study of blood T cell repertoires in COVID-19 (dated by TCRdb to 2018 to 2021). Context from the whole study: The collaborator samples originated in the United States, Italy and Spain and spanned the acute and convalescent phases of COVID-19. The repertoires were released in a freely available public database meant as a resource for research on the immune response to SARS-CoV-2. The prospective study material was composed of cDNA or gDNA derived from T cells, B-cell-depleted T cells, or PBMCs. A de-identified subject ID, COVID-19 status, age in years and sex were almost always included in the sample metadata. Samples were obtained from the ongoing ImmuneRACE study (first 160 participants) and from 1,254 subjects provided by 6 global collaborators. Where HLA class I and class II types were available, the types were taken from metadata supplied by the sample provider, not from assay-based typing. Deeply sampled blood TCRbeta repertoires from subjects exposed to, actively infected with, or recovered from COVID-19 were included in the dataset.

TCRbeta CDR3 regions were amplified from genomic DNA by means of the immunoSEQ Assay, a bias-controlled multiplex PCR. Per the authors' processing: The number of nucleated cells in each sample was estimated by amplification of reference gene primers within the assay. Sequence reads were collapsed and filtered to measure the absolute abundance of every unique TCRbeta CDR3 rearrangement. Productive Simpson clonality was computed per sample as the square root of Simpson's diversity index over productive rearrangements. Not all clones reach the TCRdb copy of this immuneACCESS table, which keeps in-frame sequences only. Checked studies attribute under half of the gap to unresolved V genes and leave the rest unexplained. V and J calls and clone size are copied from that table; D and trimming were computed from the DNA. This sample has 100,000 to 150,000 clones in its table, and 60% to 80% of those were observed once. Over 1.5% of the sample comes from the top ten.

The germline V gene encodes CDR1 SQVTM and CDR2 ANQGSEA. Measured from the cysteine to the phenylalanine, the CDR3 is 13 residues long. The only DNA kept is the CDR3, 39 bases in frame from the first base. Here V drops 7 bases and J drops 5 bases, and the junction holds 8 bases not matched to any gene. The collaborating institutions used their own protocols to collect whole blood in K2EDTA tubes. Collaborator samples were shipped for TCRbeta analysis as frozen whole blood, isolated PBMCs, or DNA extracted from either sample type. Broad study findings and their caveats: Clinical and demographic metadata were provided uncurated, with the amount varying by source and participant.

The table lists this clone with a few counts. Its antigen remains unidentified. No qualities accompany the bases; no much larger clone lies one base away. The source is a woman aged 70-85 years with acute or convalescent COVID-19. Sequenced input: peripheral blood. This chain is built from TRBV29-1 and TRBJ1-1, with TRBD1 matching 9 junction bases. The CDR3 protein is CSARGTGRTEAFF. The nucleotide sequence reads as follows: TGCAGCGCCAGGGGGACAGGGAGGACTGAAGCTTTCTTT.